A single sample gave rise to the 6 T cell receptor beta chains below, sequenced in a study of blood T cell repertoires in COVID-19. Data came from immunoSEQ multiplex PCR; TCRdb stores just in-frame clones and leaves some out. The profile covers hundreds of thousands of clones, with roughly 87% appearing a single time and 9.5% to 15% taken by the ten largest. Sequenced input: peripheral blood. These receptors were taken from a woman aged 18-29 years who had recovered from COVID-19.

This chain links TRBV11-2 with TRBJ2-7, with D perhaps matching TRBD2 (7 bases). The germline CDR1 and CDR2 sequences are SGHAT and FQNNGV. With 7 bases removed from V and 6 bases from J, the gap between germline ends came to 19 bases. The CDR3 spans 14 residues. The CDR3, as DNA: TGTGCCAGCAACCCTCCGGGGGGCTGGTTCGAGCAGTACTTC. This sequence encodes CASNPPGGWFEQYF.

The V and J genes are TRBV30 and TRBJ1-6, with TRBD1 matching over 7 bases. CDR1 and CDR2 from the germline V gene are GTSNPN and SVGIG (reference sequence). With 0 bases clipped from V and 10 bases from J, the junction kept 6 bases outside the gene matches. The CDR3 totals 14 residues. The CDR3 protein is CAWSVQGWYSPLHF. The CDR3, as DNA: TGTGCCTGGAGTGTACAGGGGTGGTACTCACCCCTCCACTTT.

The CDR3 nucleotides are TGTGCCAGCAGCTTGGTAGAGGCGGGAGGGCCAACCTACAATGAGCAGTTCTTC. Amino acid sequence: CASSLVEAGGPTYNEQFF. The rearrangement links TRBV5-4 to TRBJ2-1; 9 bases agree with TRBD2. The V gene's germline CDR1 is SGHNT and CDR2 YYREEE (reference sequence). With V trimmed by 0 bases and J by 2 bases, 9 bases remained unmatched. The CDR3 has 18 amino acids.

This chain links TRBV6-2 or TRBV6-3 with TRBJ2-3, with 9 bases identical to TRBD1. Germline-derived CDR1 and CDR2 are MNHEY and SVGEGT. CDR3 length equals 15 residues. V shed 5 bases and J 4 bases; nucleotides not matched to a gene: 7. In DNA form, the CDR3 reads TGTGCCAGCAGTCACCGGGACAGGGTGTCAGATACGCAGTATTTT. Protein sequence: CASSHRDRVSDTQYF.

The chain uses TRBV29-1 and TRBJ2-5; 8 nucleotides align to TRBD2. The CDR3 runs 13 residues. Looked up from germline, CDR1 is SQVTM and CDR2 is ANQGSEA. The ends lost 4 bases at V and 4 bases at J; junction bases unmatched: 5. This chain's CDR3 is CSVAGGLRETQYF. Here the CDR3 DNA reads TGCAGCGTTGCGGGGGGGCTAAGAGAGACCCAGTACTTC.

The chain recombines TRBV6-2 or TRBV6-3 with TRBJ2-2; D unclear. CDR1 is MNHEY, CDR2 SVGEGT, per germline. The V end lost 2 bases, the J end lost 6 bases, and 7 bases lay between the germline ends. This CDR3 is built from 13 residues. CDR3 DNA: TGTGCCAGCAGTTACGCTTCGGCCGGGGAGCTGTTTTTT. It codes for CASSYASAGELFF.